This T cell receptor beta chain was identified during a study of CD8 T cells in ankylosing spondylitis. Libraries of TCR beta came from quantitative 5'-RACE with molecular barcodes. Each CDR3 protein is one row after TCRdb ran MiXCR on the 5' RACE reads. Seen here are about 220,000 distinct CDR3 sequences, over 9.5% observed once, and the top ten hold 21%. Study-wide results and caveats: For ankylosing spondylitis blood, a TCR beta motif of seven to nine highly homologous variants appeared characteristic. Significant enrichment of disease-linked clones was reportedly seen in matched ankylosing spondylitis synovial fluid.

This clonotype was recorded many times. Its antigen is still unknown. Trimming left V 0 bases short and J 2 bases short, with 11 bases between. Germline CDR1 is KGHSH and CDR2 is LQKENI. The CDR3 sequence is 15 residues long. Source material: blood, either unsorted or a sorted T cell fraction (not recorded which). The clonotype was recovered from a male donor with ankylosing spondylitis or in good health (not recorded which). V usage is TRBV18 and J usage is TRBJ2-7; D may be TRBD1 (6 bases). The CDR3: CASSPPIAGAYEQYF. CDR3 bases: TGTGCCAGCTCACCACCGATAGCAGGGGCCTACGAGCAGTACTTC.